A single sample gave rise to the 18 T cell receptor beta chains below, sequenced in a study of cytomegalovirus exposure and HLA in healthy donors. Clones were sequenced by immunoSEQ multiplex PCR, and TCRdb holds only the in-frame ones, with some missing. The sample yields 65,000 or so clones, about 94% seen once. What was sequenced was PBMCs. These receptors originate from a young man in good health and CMV-seropositive.

The rearrangement links TRBV28 to TRBJ2-2; D unclear. Trimming cost V 2 bases and J 4 bases, with 11 bases left between them. The CDR3 extends over 15 amino acids. Germline lookup yields CDR1 MDHEN and CDR2 SYDVKM. DNA of the CDR3: TGTGCCAGCAGTTTAACTGCAGGTCGCACCGGGGAGCTGTTTTTT. Its translation: CASSLTAGRTGELFF.

The gene calls are TRBV15 and TRBJ1-5; D uncertain. The CDR3 length is 14 residues. Trimming took 8 bases from V and 0 from J, leaving 11 bases between them. CDR1 LNHNV and CDR2 YYDKDF come from the germline V gene (reference sequence). The CDR3, as DNA: TGTGCCACCTCGCTAGCCCGTAGCAATCAGCCCCAGCATTTT. Its protein is CATSLARSNQPQHF.

The rearrangement uses TRBV5-5 and TRBJ1-5; D unclear. V was trimmed by 4 bases and J by 3 bases, leaving 17 bases between them. This CDR3 has 16 residues. Germline CDR1 SGHKS, CDR2 YYEKEE (reference sequence). CDR3 bases: TGTGCCAGCAGCCCCCTGGGTTGGGAGGACAATCAGCCCCAGCATTTT. Protein sequence: CASSPLGWEDNQPQHF.

In DNA form, the CDR3 reads TGTGCCAGCAGTCCTACACAGGGGTACTATGGCTACACCTTC. It yields the protein CASSPTQGYYGYTF. The chain links TRBV27 to TRBJ1-2; 7 bases are a match to TRBD1. The J segment lost 3 bases and the V segment lost 5 bases, leaving 6 bases of the junction unmatched. The CDR3 is 14 residues long. Looked up from germline, CDR1 is MNHEY and CDR2 is SMNVEV (reference sequence).

J is TRBJ1-5 and V is TRBV19; D perhaps matches TRBD1 (6 bases). This CDR3 is 15 amino acids long. The V and J ends lost 7 bases and 6 bases respectively, with 19 bases between them. Germline loops: CDR1 LNHDA, CDR2 SQIVND (reference sequence). The CDR3 sequence: CASTQGPGDGQPQHF. CDR3 DNA: TGTGCCAGTACCCAAGGTCCAGGGGACGGTCAGCCCCAGCATTTT.

The chain links TRBV27 to TRBJ1-5; TRBD1 is a possible D gene (6 bases). CDR1 MNHEY and CDR2 SMNVEV come from the germline V gene (reference sequence). V lost 4 bases and J lost 11, with 12 bases in between. This CDR3 spans 12 amino acids. CDR3 in amino acids: CASSSTGMSQHF. CDR3 DNA sequence: TGTGCCAGCAGTTCCACAGGGATGTCCCAGCATTTT.

The V gene is TRBV10-2, the J gene TRBJ1-5, with D possibly being TRBD1 (5 bases). Per the germline V gene, CDR1 is WSHSY and CDR2 is SAAADI. V gave up 6 bases and J gave up 0 bases, with 6 bases separating them. This CDR3 spans 13 amino acids. The CDR3 here is CASRTASNQPQHF. CDR3 nucleotides: TGCGCCAGCAGGACAGCTAGCAATCAGCCCCAGCATTTT.

CDR3 sequence: CASNTDPGDTQYF. CDR3 sequence (DNA): TGTGCCAGTAATACTGACCCGGGGGATACGCAGTATTTT. The J gene is TRBJ2-3, the V gene TRBV19, with D perhaps TRBD2 (5 bases). Trimming left V 7 bases short and J 6 bases short, with 14 bases between. Germline CDR1 reads LNHDA; CDR2 reads SQIVND (reference sequence). The CDR3 has 13 amino acids.

This sequence joins TRBV6-6 and TRBJ2-7; perhaps TRBD2 as D (5 bases). Germline V gene data show CDR1 as MNHNY and CDR2 as SVGAGI (reference sequence). V dropped 0 bases and J dropped 7 bases, with 13 bases sitting between them. The CDR3 is 14 residues long. DNA of the CDR3: TGTGCCAGCAGTTACTCGAGTTACGGGGATGAGCAGTACTTC. It yields the protein CASSYSSYGDEQYF.

This clone was recorded once. The chain has TRBV27 and TRBJ2-7; 10 bases line up with TRBD1. CDR1 MNHEY and CDR2 SMNVEV come from the germline V gene (reference sequence). V lost 6 bases, J lost 7 bases, and 9 bases stayed unmatched. This CDR3 contains 14 residues. The CDR3 loop is CASRLGTGAWEQYF. For the CDR3, the DNA is TGTGCCAGCAGACTCGGGACAGGGGCTTGGGAGCAGTACTTC.

The chain links TRBV7-3 to TRBJ2-2, with a possible D match to TRBD1 (5 bases). With 5 bases removed from V and 7 bases from J, the gap between germline ends came to 14 bases. The germline V gene encodes CDR1 SGHTA and CDR2 FQGTGA. This CDR3 spans 14 amino acids. The CDR3 region is CASSPLGQGGELFF. CDR3 sequence (DNA): TGTGCCAGCAGCCCACTCGGGCAGGGCGGGGAGCTGTTTTTT.

The chain recombines TRBV9 with TRBJ1-4; 7 bases agree with TRBD1. The CDR3 contains 15 residues. Per germline, CDR1 SGDLS and CDR2 YYNGEE. J lost 7 bases, V lost 1 base, and 7 bases had no gene match. CDR3 bases: TGTGCCAGCAGCGTATCAGGGGGGAGGACTGAAAAACTGTTTTTT. Protein product: CASSVSGGRTEKLFF.

V and J are TRBV10-3 and TRBJ1-3; D gene unclear. This CDR3 has 13 residues. V was clipped by 7 bases and J by 0 bases, with 7 bases between them. The V gene's germline CDR1 is ENHRY and CDR2 SYGVKD. CDR3 sequence reads: CAIMSSSGNTIYF. The CDR3 DNA reads TGTGCCATCATGTCGAGCTCTGGAAACACCATATATTTT.

The chain joins TRBV9 to TRBJ2-1; TRBD2 is a possible D gene (5 bases). The CDR3 runs 13 residues. V was trimmed by 4 bases and J by 9 bases, leaving 14 bases between them. CDR1 and CDR2 from the germline V gene are SGDLS and YYNGEE. CDR3 region: CASSPRTFGEQFF. Here the CDR3 DNA reads TGTGCCAGCAGCCCTCGGACTTTCGGTGAGCAGTTCTTC.

The chain links TRBV5-1 to TRBJ1-1, with TRBD1 matching over 9 bases. Germline values: CDR1 SGHRS, CDR2 YFSETQ. J was trimmed by 0 bases and V by 0 bases; bases with no gene match: 6. This CDR3 is 17 amino acids long. The CDR3 sequence: CASSLAPGQGVNTEAFF. In DNA, the CDR3 is TGCGCCAGCAGCTTGGCCCCGGGACAGGGTGTGAACACTGAAGCTTTCTTT.

The V and J genes are TRBV5-1 and TRBJ2-7, with D possibly matching TRBD2 (6 bases). Trimming removed 2 bases from V and 2 bases from J, with 14 bases in between. CDR1 and CDR2 from the germline V gene are SGHRS and YFSETQ. The CDR3 covers 15 residues. CDR3 residues: CASSLTLGLTYEQYF. The CDR3 region has the DNA TGCGCCAGCAGCTTAACCTTGGGACTGACCTACGAGCAGTACTTC. Together with reference TRBV5-1 and TRBJ2-7, the CDR3 gives the full variable domain: KAGVTQTPRYLIKTRGQQVTLSCSPISGHRSVSWYQQTPGQGLQFLFEYFSETQRNKGNFPGRFSGRQFSNSRSEMNVSTLELGDSALYLCASSLTLGLTYEQYFGPGTRLTVT.

This rearrangement joins TRBV4-3 to TRBJ2-1; maybe TRBD2 (5 bases). V lost 0 bases, J lost 5 bases, and 14 bases lay in between. The CDR3 consists of 16 residues. Germline values: CDR1 LGHNA, CDR2 YSLEER. The CDR3 DNA reads TGCGCCAGCAGCCAAGAGGGCCTAGCCTGGGACAATGAGCAGTTCTTC. Encoded protein: CASSQEGLAWDNEQFF.

The chain recombines TRBV30 with TRBJ1-6; the match to TRBD1 covers 11 bases. CDR3 size: 17 residues. From germline, CDR1 is GTSNPN and CDR2 SVGIG (reference sequence). The V segment lost 2 bases and the J segment 6 bases; nucleotides outside the gene matches: 9. Here the CDR3 reads CAWSKTGTGGSNSPLHF. For the CDR3, the DNA is TGTGCCTGGAGTAAAACCGGGACAGGGGGAAGTAATTCACCCCTCCACTTT.